The source of this T cell receptor (beta chain) is a study of OX40 agonist ivuxolimab in advanced cancers. The overall study: The patients got ivuxolimab, which is an agonistic anti-OX40 (CD134) antibody.

The CDR3 has 14 amino acids. V lost 4 bases to trimming and J lost 1 base, with 7 bases between them. CDR1 and CDR2 from the germline V gene are SGHTA and FQGTGA. The method was immunoSEQ multiplex PCR; TCRdb's version includes in-frame clones alone and lacks a portion of them. Here the sample spans tens of thousands of clones, roughly nine tenths being singletons. Concerning this clone: The antigen remains unidentified.

Study results and limitations: At doses 0.1 to 3.0 mg/kg, CD4+ and CD8+ clones expanded.

Sample: CD4+ or CD8+ T cells sorted from blood, taken in a trial of the OX40 agonist ivuxolimab. The clonotype was recovered from an adult with an advanced solid tumor such as melanoma, head and neck, liver or kidney cancer. This chain links TRBV7-3 with TRBJ2-2; D unresolved. The CDR3 protein is CASSSSRNTGELFF. CDR3 sequence (DNA): TGTGCCAGCAGCTCCTCAAGGAACACCGGGGAGCTGTTTTTT.